A selection of T cell receptor beta chains follows, all from one sample in a study of cytomegalovirus exposure and HLA in healthy donors. Measured with immunoSEQ multiplex PCR; TCRdb has only the in-frame clones, and not every one. The sample has 100,000 or so clones, 75% seen once. The sample taken for sequencing was PBMCs. These receptors were obtained from a man aged 40-49 years in good health and CMV-seronegative. Each CDR3 is given with its conserved first and last residue. The D gene is left open where the match is weak. Clone size, where shown, is once, few, many, or a class for clones that have expanded.

D gene,J gene,V gene,clone size,CDR3 protein,CDR3 DNA
-,TRBJ2-7,TRBV5-1,-,CASSGLDSDEQYF,TGCGCCAGCAGCGGACTGGACAGTGACGAGCAGTACTTC
-,TRBJ2-2,TRBV10-2,-,CAAAIEAGELFF,TGCGCTGCAGCCATCGAGGCCGGGGAGCTGTTTTTT
-,TRBJ2-7,TRBV29-1,-,CSAGGHGSLTYEQYF,TGCAGCGCCGGGGGTCACGGATCGCTAACCTACGAGCAGTACTTC
TRBD1,TRBJ1-5,TRBV19,-,CASSRQGAWNQPQHF,TGTGCCAGTAGTCGACAGGGGGCTTGGAATCAGCCCCAGCATTTT
TRBD1,TRBJ2-7,TRBV5-1,few,CASSLGGQGYEQYF,TGCGCCAGCAGCTTGGGAGGACAGGGCTACGAGCAGTACTTC
TRBD1,TRBJ2-7,TRBV11-3,few,CASSLSFWTGPSYEQYF,TGTGCCAGCAGCTTATCGTTTTGGACAGGGCCCTCCTACGAGCAGTACTTC
TRBD2,TRBJ2-7,TRBV5-5,few,CASNGGASYEQYF,TGTGCCAGCAACGGGGGGGCTTCCTACGAGCAGTACTTC
TRBD1,TRBJ2-2,TRBV7-2,-,CASSPGQVNTGELFF,TGTGCCAGCAGCCCAGGACAGGTTAACACCGGGGAGCTGTTTTTT
TRBD2,TRBJ2-3,TRBV5-4,-,CASSRGLAGSDTQYF,TGTGCCAGCAGCCGGGGACTAGCGGGGTCAGATACGCAGTATTTT
TRBD2,TRBJ2-7,TRBV9,-,CASSAQKTSGLNEQYF,TGTGCCAGCAGCGCACAAAAGACTAGCGGCTTGAACGAGCAGTACTTC
TRBD1,TRBJ2-5,TRBV7-6,-,CASSSRTGYLNF,TGTGCCAGCAGCTCGAGGACAGGCTATCTTAACTTC
TRBD2,TRBJ2-1,TRBV4-2,-,CASSQTSANNEQFF,TGTGCCAGCAGCCAGACTAGCGCAAACAATGAGCAGTTCTTC
TRBD2,TRBJ2-7,TRBV27,-,CASSLERGRSYEQYF,TGTGCCAGCAGTTTAGAGCGGGGGCGCTCCTACGAGCAGTACTTC
-,TRBJ1-2,TRBV30,few,CAWRKRTRGYTF,TGTGCCTGGAGAAAACGCACCCGGGGCTACACCTTC
-,TRBJ2-7,TRBV4-1,-,CASSQSWGSYEQYF,TGCGCCAGCAGCCAGTCTTGGGGCTCTTACGAGCAGTACTTC
TRBD2,TRBJ2-7,TRBV13,-,CASSSGGTSREQYF,TGTGCCAGCAGCTCGGGGGGGACATCTCGCGAGCAGTACTTC
TRBD2,TRBJ2-7,TRBV7-7,-,CASSPGLNTYEQYF,TGTGCCAGCAGCCCGGGACTAAACACCTACGAGCAGTACTTC
TRBD1,TRBJ1-2,TRBV7-8,-,CASSQGQGAYGYTF,TGTGCCAGCAGCCAAGGACAGGGGGCATATGGCTACACCTTC
-,TRBJ1-3,TRBV4-1,-,CASSLGMSSGNTIYF,TGCGCCAGCAGCCTCGGGATGTCCTCTGGAAACACCATATATTTT
-,TRBJ1-6,TRBV10-3,-,CAISPSGNNSPLHF,TGTGCCATCAGCCCTAGCGGGAACAATTCACCCCTCCACTTT
TRBD2,TRBJ2-2,TRBV4-2,-,CASSQAGGNTGELFF,TGTGCCAGCAGCCAAGCGGGGGGGAACACCGGGGAGCTGTTTTTT
TRBD1,TRBJ2-6,TRBV19,-,CASTILGWTGSSGANVLTF,TGTGCCAGTACCATCCTAGGTTGGACAGGGAGCTCTGGGGCCAACGTCCTGACTTTC
TRBD2,TRBJ2-7,TRBV7-6,-,CASSLAGGSGNPEQYF,TGTGCCAGCAGCTTAGCGGGCGGCAGCGGGAACCCTGAGCAGTACTTC
TRBD2,TRBJ2-3,TRBV7-9,-,CASSPPGAGGTDTQYF,TGTGCCAGCAGCCCCCCCGGAGCGGGAGGTACAGATACGCAGTATTTT
TRBD2,TRBJ2-7,TRBV2,few,CASEAGGLPLREQYF,TGTGCCAGCGAAGCGGGAGGATTACCTCTGCGGGAGCAGTACTTC
-,TRBJ2-5,TRBV9,once,CASSAPVAGRGETQYF,TGTGCCAGCAGCGCCCCAGTTGCGGGGCGGGGAGAGACCCAGTACTTC
-,TRBJ2-3,TRBV4-1,few,CASSQGLRVVVTDTQYF,TGCGCCAGCAGCCAAGGACTCAGGGTCGTGGTCACAGATACGCAGTATTTT
-,TRBJ1-1,TRBV19,-,CASSIGQNTEAFF,TGTGCCAGTAGTATCGGACAGAACACTGAAGCTTTCTTT
-,TRBJ1-4,TRBV5-6,-,CASSLAGVLTNEKLFF,TGTGCCAGCAGCTTGGCGGGGGTTCTGACTAATGAAAAACTGTTTTTT
TRBD2,TRBJ2-7,TRBV6-6,-,CASSNLAGFNEQYF,TGTGCCAGCAGTAACCTAGCGGGGTTCAACGAGCAGTACTTC
-,TRBJ1-2,TRBV10-3,-,CAISGELGRNYGYTF,TGTGCCATCAGTGGGGAGCTCGGACGGAACTATGGCTACACCTTC
TRBD1,TRBJ1-3,TRBV9,-,CASSPRTGPKGNTIYF,TGTGCCAGCAGCCCCCGGACAGGTCCAAAAGGGAACACCATATATTTT
-,TRBJ2-3,TRBV7-3,-,CASSFDRSGPDTQYF,TGTGCCAGCAGCTTCGACAGATCGGGTCCAGATACGCAGTATTTT
-,TRBJ2-7,TRBV9,-,CASAPGGVSYEQYF,TGTGCCAGCGCCCCGGGGGGCGTCTCCTACGAGCAGTACTTC
-,TRBJ2-7,TRBV7-9,-,CASSLVVRPEQYF,TGTGCCAGCAGCTTAGTAGTTCGTCCCGAGCAGTACTTC
TRBD2,TRBJ2-3,TRBV5-1,-,CASRNRAGVGTDTQYF,TGCGCCAGCAGAAACCGAGCGGGAGTGGGCACAGATACGCAGTATTTT
TRBD1,TRBJ1-6,TRBV6-5,-,CASSYTQGASSPLHF,TGTGCCAGCAGTTACACACAGGGGGCAAGTTCACCCCTCCACTTT
TRBD1,TRBJ2-5,TRBV7-9,-,CASSSDRGKQGTQYF,TGTGCCAGCAGCTCCGACAGGGGGAAACAAGGGACCCAGTACTTC
TRBD2,TRBJ2-7,TRBV19,-,CASSSLASGPRKQYF,TGTGCCAGTAGTTCATTGGCTAGCGGACCCAGGAAGCAGTACTTC
-,TRBJ2-5,TRBV27,-,CASSLWAGPQETQYF,TGTGCCAGCAGTTTATGGGCGGGGCCCCAAGAGACCCAGTACTTC
-,TRBJ1-1,TRBV6-5,few,CASSRGTTNTEAFF,TGTGCCAGCAGTCGTGGGACAACGAACACTGAAGCTTTCTTT
-,TRBJ2-5,TRBV11-3,-,CASSPSVGKETQYF,TGTGCCAGCAGCCCCTCCGTCGGGAAAGAGACCCAGTACTTC
TRBD2,TRBJ2-7,TRBV27,once,CASGELAGTYEQYF,TGTGCCAGCGGCGAACTAGCGGGAACCTACGAGCAGTACTTC
-,TRBJ2-1,TRBV18,-,CASSPLGLSYNEQFF,TGTGCCAGCTCACCACTGGGACTCTCCTACAATGAGCAGTTCTTC
TRBD1,TRBJ2-7,TRBV5-1,-,CASSLLPGTGAYEQYF,TGCGCCAGCAGCTTGTTACCGGGAACAGGGGCCTACGAGCAGTACTTC
-,TRBJ1-6,TRBV6-4,once,CASKGRADSPLHF,TGTGCCAGCAAGGGCAGGGCTGATTCACCCCTCCACTTT
TRBD2,TRBJ2-1,TRBV19,once,CASSWEGNEQFF,TGTGCCAGTAGTTGGGAGGGAAATGAGCAGTTCTTC
TRBD1,TRBJ2-7,TRBV30,-,CAWSVSTGAYEQYF,TGTGCCTGGAGTGTATCGACAGGGGCCTACGAGCAGTACTTC
-,TRBJ1-3,TRBV7-9,-,CASSLGIRDISGNTIYF,TGTGCCAGCAGCTTAGGGATCCGGGACATCTCTGGAAACACCATATATTTT
-,TRBJ2-7,TRBV4-2,-,CASSQDSGFGEQYF,TGTGCCAGCAGCCAAGATTCGGGGTTCGGCGAGCAGTACTTC
-,TRBJ2-7,TRBV5-4,-,CASSYGGEQYF,TGTGCCAGCTCCTACGGCGGCGAGCAGTACTTC